Below are 8 T cell receptor beta chains sequenced from a single sample in a study of blood T cell repertoires in COVID-19. The data were produced by immunoSEQ multiplex PCR, yet TCRdb's version contains in-frame clones alone and is incomplete. The sample has approximately 92,000 clones, 84% seen once. The sequenced sample was peripheral blood. The receptors were gathered from a man between 65 and 80 years old with active or convalescent COVID-19.

This clone was seen a few times. A junction boundary mismatches the germline segment, possibly from a read error. The DNA for the CDR3 is TGTGCCAGCAGTGAAGGGTCGACAGGGGGTTCCTTC. It specifies CASSEGSTGGSF. The gene calls are TRBV2 and TRBJ1-2; 9 bases fit TRBD1. This CDR3 comprises 12 residues. Germline values: CDR1 SNHLY, CDR2 FYNNEI. Filled out from reference TRBV2 and TRBJ1-2, the complete variable domain reads EPEVTQTPSHQVTQMGQEVILRCVPISNHLYFYWYRQILGQKVEFLVSFYNNEISEKSEIFDDQFSVERPDGSNFTLKIRSTKLEDSAMYFCASSEGSTGGSFGSGTRLTVV.

The chain couples TRBV6-5 to TRBJ1-1; D ambiguous. Germline V CDR1 and CDR2: MNHEY, SVGAGI. V was cut by 10 bases and J by 0 bases, with 15 bases left in between. This CDR3 spans 14 amino acids. The DNA of the CDR3 is TGTGCCACCTCCGCGCGGAGTATGAACACTGAAGCTTTCTTT. Its protein product is CATSARSMNTEAFF.

In nucleotides, the CDR3 is TGTGCCAGTTCCCGGGACCATGGCGGGGGGCGGGAGACCCAGTACTTC. This translates into CASSRDHGGGRETQYF. The chain has TRBV19 and TRBJ2-5; 8 bases align to TRBD2. This CDR3 spans 16 amino acids. CDR1 is LNHDA and CDR2 is SQIVND in the germline V gene (reference sequence). V lost 8 bases, J lost 5 bases, and 16 bases stayed unmatched.

The gene calls are TRBV19 and TRBJ1-1, with D possibly being TRBD1 (5 bases). CDR1 and CDR2 (germline): LNHDA, SQIVND (reference sequence). Trimming took 11 bases from V and 0 from J, leaving 16 bases between them. This CDR3 spans 14 amino acids. The CDR3 DNA is TGTGCCTCGAGAAGGGGTTTCGTGAACACTGAAGCTTTCTTT. This sequence encodes CASRRGFVNTEAFF.

This clone was found once. The chain links TRBV28 to TRBJ2-1; TRBD2 matches 9 bases. This CDR3 spans 14 amino acids. V lost 7 bases and J lost 7; bases outside the gene matches: 8. Per germline, CDR1 MDHEN and CDR2 SYDVKM. The CDR3 DNA follows: TGTGCCAGCAATACGGCGGGGGGGCGGAATGAGCAGTTCTTC. It codes for CASNTAGGRNEQFF.

This chain uses TRBV6-4 with TRBJ2-3; 10 bases fit TRBD2. The germline V gene has CDR1 MRHNA and CDR2 SNTAGT. The CDR3 is 16 residues long. The V gene end was trimmed by 7 bases and the J gene end by 1 base; junction bases not matched to a gene: 8. CDR3 nucleotides: TGTGCCAGCACCGAACGACTAGCGGGCGGCACAGATACGCAGTATTTT. Translation gives CASTERLAGGTDTQYF.

The chain uses TRBV5-1 and TRBJ2-5; 8 bases map to TRBD2. The CDR3 loop spans 15 amino acids. Per germline, CDR1 SGHRS and CDR2 YFSETQ. With V trimmed by 2 bases and J by 4 bases, 7 bases remained unmatched. For the CDR3, the DNA is TGCGCCAGCAGCTTTCCCGGGGGGGCCGTAGAGACCCAGTACTTC. It translates to CASSFPGGAVETQYF.

The chain uses TRBV5-1 and TRBJ2-3; 11 nucleotides match TRBD2. Germline V gene sequence: CDR1 SGHRS, CDR2 YFSETQ. With 4 bases clipped from V and 7 bases from J, the junction kept 8 bases outside the gene matches. The length of the CDR3 is 15 residues. The CDR3 sequence is CASSPALAGGHTQYF. The CDR3 DNA sequence: TGCGCCAGCAGCCCTGCGCTAGCGGGGGGACATACGCAGTATTTT.